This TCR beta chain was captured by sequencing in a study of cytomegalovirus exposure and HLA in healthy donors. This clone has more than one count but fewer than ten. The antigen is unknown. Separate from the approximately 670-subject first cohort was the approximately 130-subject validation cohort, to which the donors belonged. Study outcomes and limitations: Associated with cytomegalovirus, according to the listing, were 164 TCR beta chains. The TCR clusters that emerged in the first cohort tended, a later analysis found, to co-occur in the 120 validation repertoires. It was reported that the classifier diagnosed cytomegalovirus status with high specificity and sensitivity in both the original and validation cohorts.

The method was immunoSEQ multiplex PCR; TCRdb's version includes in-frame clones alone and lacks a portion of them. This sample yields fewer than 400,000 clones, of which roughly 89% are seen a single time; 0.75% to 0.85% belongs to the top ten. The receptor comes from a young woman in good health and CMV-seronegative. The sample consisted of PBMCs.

The DNA for the CDR3 is TGTGCCAGCAGTGACGGGACAGGGGGCGAATACAATGAGCAGTTCTTC. Its translation: CASSDGTGGEYNEQFF. This chain links TRBV6-4 with TRBJ2-1; 12 nucleotides match TRBD1. The V gene's germline CDR1 is MRHNA and CDR2 SNTAGT. With 2 bases clipped from V and 4 bases from J, the junction kept 3 bases outside the gene matches. CDR3 length: 16 residues.